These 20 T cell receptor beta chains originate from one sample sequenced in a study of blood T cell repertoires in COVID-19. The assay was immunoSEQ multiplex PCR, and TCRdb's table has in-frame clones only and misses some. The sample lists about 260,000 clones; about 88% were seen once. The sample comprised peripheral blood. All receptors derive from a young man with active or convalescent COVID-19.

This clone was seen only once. The CDR3 is CASSPPITSGRMNEQFF. The CDR3 DNA is TGTGCCAGCTCACCACCCATTACTAGCGGGAGGATGAATGAGCAGTTCTTC. The chain has TRBV18 and TRBJ2-1, with 12 bases lining up with TRBD2. The CDR3 is 17 amino acids. The trim removed 0 bases at V and 7 bases at J, leaving 7 bases unmatched. Germline assignment: CDR1 KGHSH and CDR2 LQKENI.

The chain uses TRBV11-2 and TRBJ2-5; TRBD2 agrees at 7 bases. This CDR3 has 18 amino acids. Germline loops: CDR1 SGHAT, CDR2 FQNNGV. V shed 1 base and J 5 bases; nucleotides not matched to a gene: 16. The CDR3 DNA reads TGTGCCAGCAGCTTAGTCGGGTCTAGCGGAGGAGGACGGGAGACCCAGTACTTC. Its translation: CASSLVGSSGGGRETQYF. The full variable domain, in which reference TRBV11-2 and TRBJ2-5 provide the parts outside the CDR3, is EAGVAQSPRYKIIEKRQSVAFWCNPISGHATLYWYQQILGQGPKLLIQFQNNGVVDDSQLPKDRFSAERLKGVDSTLKIQPAKLEDSAVYLCASSLVGSSGGGRETQYFGPGTRLLVL.

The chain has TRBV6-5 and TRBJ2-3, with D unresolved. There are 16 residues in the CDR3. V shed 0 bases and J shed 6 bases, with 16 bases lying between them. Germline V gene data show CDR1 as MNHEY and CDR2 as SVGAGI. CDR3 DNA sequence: TGTGCCAGCAGTTACTCGATAGGCGCTCTACAGGATACGCAGTATTTT. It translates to CASSYSIGALQDTQYF.

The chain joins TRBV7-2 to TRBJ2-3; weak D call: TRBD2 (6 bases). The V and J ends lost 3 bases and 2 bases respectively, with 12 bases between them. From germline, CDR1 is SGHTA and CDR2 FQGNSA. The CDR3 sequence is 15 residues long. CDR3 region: CASSLFGGVTDTQYF. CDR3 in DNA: TGTGCCAGCAGCTTGTTTGGCGGGGTCACAGATACGCAGTATTTT.

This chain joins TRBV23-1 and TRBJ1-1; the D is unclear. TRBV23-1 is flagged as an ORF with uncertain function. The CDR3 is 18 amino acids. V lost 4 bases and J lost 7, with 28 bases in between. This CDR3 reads CASSRAFPRPTDNCEAFF. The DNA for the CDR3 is TGCGCCAGCAGTCGAGCGTTTCCGCGACCCACTGATAATTGTGAAGCTTTCTTT.

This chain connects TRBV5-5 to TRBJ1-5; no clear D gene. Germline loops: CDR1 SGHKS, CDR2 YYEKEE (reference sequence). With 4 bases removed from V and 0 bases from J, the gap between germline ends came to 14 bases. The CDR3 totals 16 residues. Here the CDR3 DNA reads TGTGCCAGCAGCCCCAGGACGGACTATAGCAATCAGCCCCAGCATTTT. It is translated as CASSPRTDYSNQPQHF.

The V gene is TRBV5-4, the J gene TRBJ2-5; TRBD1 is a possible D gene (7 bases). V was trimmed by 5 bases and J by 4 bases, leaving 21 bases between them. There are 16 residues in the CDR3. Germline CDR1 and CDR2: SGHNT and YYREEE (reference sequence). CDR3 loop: CASRPQGGRGLETQYF. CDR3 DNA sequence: TGTGCCAGCAGACCCCAGGGGGGCAGAGGGTTAGAGACCCAGTACTTC.

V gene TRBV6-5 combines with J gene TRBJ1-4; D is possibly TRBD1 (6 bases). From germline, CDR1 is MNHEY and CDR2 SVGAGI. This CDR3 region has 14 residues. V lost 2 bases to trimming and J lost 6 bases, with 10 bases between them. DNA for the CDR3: TGTGCCAGCAGTTACGGGTGGACAGATGAAAAACTGTTTTTT. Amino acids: CASSYGWTDEKLFF.

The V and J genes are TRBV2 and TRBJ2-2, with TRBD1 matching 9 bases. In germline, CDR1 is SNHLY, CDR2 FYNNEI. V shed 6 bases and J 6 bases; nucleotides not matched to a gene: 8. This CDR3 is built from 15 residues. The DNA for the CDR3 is TGTGCCAGCAGGGGTACAGGGGGCCGGTCCGGGGAGCTGTTTTTT. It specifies CASRGTGGRSGELFF.

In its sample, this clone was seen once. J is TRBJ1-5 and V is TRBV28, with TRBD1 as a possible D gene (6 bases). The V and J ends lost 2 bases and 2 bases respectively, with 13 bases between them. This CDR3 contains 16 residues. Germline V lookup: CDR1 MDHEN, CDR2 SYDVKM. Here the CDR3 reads CASSLGGPTRNQPQHF. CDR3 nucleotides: TGTGCCAGCAGTTTAGGGGGCCCCACCCGCAATCAGCCCCAGCATTTT. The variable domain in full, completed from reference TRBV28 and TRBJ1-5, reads DVKVTQSSRYLVKRTGEKVFLECVQDMDHENMFWYRQDPGLGLRLIYFSYDVKMKEKGDIPEGYSVSREKKERFSLILESASTNQTSMYLCASSLGGPTRNQPQHFGDGTRLSIL.

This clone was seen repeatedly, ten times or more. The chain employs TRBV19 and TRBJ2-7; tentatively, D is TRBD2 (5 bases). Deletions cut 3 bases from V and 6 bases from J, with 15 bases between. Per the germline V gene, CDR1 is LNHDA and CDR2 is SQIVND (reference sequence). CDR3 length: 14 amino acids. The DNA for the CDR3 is TGTGCCAGTAGTATCGAGGGAACTTTGAGCGAGCAGTACTTC. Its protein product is CASSIEGTLSEQYF.

This CDR3 is CATKTEITGNTIYF. CDR3 DNA: TGTGCCACAAAGACAGAGATCACTGGAAACACCATATATTTT. This chain connects TRBV6-5 to TRBJ1-3; D possibly corresponds to TRBD1 (5 bases). Trimming removed 10 bases from V and 2 bases from J, with 15 bases in between. Germline assignment: CDR1 MNHEY and CDR2 SVGAGI. The CDR3 sequence is 14 residues long.

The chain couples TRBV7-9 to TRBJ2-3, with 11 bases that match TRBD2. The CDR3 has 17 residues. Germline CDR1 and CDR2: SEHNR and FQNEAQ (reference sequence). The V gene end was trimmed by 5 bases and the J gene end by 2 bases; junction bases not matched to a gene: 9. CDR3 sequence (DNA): TGTGCCAGCAGCCCAGGGACTAGCGGAGCCGCCACAGATACGCAGTATTTT. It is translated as CASSPGTSGAATDTQYF.

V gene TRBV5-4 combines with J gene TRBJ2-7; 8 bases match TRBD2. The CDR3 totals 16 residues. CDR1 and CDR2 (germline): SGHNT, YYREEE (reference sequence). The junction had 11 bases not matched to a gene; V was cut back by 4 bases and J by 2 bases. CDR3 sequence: CASSRRRPGLAYEQYF. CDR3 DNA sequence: TGTGCCAGCAGCCGTAGGCGACCGGGACTAGCCTACGAGCAGTACTTC.

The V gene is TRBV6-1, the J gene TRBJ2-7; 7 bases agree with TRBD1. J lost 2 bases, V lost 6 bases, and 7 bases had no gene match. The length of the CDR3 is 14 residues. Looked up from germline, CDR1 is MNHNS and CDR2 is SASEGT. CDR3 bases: TGTGCCAGCAGCGGACAGGCTACTACCTACGAGCAGTACTTC. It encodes CASSGQATTYEQYF.

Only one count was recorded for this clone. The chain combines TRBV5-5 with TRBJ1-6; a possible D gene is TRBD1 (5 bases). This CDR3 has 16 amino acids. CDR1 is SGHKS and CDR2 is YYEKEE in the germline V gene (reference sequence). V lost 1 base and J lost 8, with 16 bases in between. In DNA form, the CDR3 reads TGTGCCAGCAGCTTGAGGTCTGTGCAGGGTGATTCACCCCTCCACTTT. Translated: CASSLRSVQGDSPLHF.

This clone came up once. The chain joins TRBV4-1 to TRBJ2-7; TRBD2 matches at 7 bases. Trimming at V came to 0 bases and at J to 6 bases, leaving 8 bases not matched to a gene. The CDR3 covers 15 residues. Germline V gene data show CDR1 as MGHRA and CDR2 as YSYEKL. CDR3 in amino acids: CASSQDEGGRAEQYF. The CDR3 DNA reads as TGCGCCAGCAGCCAAGATGAGGGAGGGCGGGCCGAGCAGTACTTC.

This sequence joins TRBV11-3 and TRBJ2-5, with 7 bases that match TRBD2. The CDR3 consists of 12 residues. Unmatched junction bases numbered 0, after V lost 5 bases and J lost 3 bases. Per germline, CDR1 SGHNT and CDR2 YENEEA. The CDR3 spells CASSGGEETQYF. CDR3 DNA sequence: TGTGCCAGCAGCGGGGGGGAAGAGACCCAGTACTTC.

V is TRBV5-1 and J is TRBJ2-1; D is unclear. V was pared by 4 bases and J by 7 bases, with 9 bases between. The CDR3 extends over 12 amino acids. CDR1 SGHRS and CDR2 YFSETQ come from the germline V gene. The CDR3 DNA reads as TGCGCCAGCAGCACTGTCGGGAATGAGCAGTTCTTC. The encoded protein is CASSTVGNEQFF. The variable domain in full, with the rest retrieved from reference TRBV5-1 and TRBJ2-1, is KAGVTQTPRYLIKTRGQQVTLSCSPISGHRSVSWYQQTPGQGLQFLFEYFSETQRNKGNFPGRFSGRQFSNSRSEMNVSTLELGDSALYLCASSTVGNEQFFGPGTRLTVL.

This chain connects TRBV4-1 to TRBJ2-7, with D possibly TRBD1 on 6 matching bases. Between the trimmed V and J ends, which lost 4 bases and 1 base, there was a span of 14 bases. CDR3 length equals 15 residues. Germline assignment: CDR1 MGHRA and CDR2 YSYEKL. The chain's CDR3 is CASSPRTDRSYEQYF. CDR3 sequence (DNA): TGCGCCAGCAGCCCTCGGACAGATAGATCCTACGAGCAGTACTTC.